These 11 T cell receptor beta chains were sequenced from one sample in a study of CD8 T cells in ankylosing spondylitis. Study results and limitations: Among TCR beta sequences, a motif of under ten highly homologous variants appeared characteristic of ankylosing spondylitis blood.

Their antigens remain unidentified. One entry per CDR3 protein, called by TCRdb with MiXCR from the 5' RACE reads. The table shows about 330,000 distinct CDR3 sequences, with roughly 8% occurring only once. The sequencing input was blood, either unsorted or a sorted T cell fraction (not recorded which). The receptors shown here come from a male donor with ankylosing spondylitis.

This chain connects TRBV5-1 to TRBJ2-5; the D is unclear. The V end lost 5 bases, the J end lost 0 bases, and 8 bases lay between the germline ends. The CDR3 length is 13 residues. Germline V gene lookup returns CDR1 SGHRS and CDR2 YFSETQ. This CDR3 is CASRITNQETQYF. The CDR3 coding sequence is TGCGCCAGCAGGATTACAAACCAAGAGACCCAGTACTTC. Supplemented by reference TRBV5-1 and TRBJ2-5, the full variable domain reads KAGVTQTPRYLIKTRGQQVTLSCSPISGHRSVSWYQQTPGQGLQFLFEYFSETQRNKGNFPGRFSGRQFSNSRSEMNVSTLELGDSALYLCASRITNQETQYFGPGTRLLVL.

This clonotype has just a few counts. The chain has TRBV18 and TRBJ2-5; D is unresolved. Trimming stripped 4 bases from V and 1 base from J, with 10 bases between. The CDR3 sequence is 14 residues long. Looked up from germline, CDR1 is KGHSH and CDR2 is LQKENI. CDR3 region: CASSRWQPQETQYF. Written as DNA, the CDR3 is TGTGCCAGCTCACGTTGGCAGCCCCAAGAGACCCAGTACTTC.

This clonotype was seen a few times. This chain links TRBV3-1 with TRBJ1-1, with D maybe TRBD1 (6 bases). The germline CDR1 and CDR2 sequences are LGHDT and YNNKEL (reference sequence). Trimming pared 3 bases from V and 1 base from J, leaving 15 bases between. The CDR3 loop spans 16 amino acids. The CDR3 DNA reads as TGTGCCAGCAGCCAGCCAGGGGTCAGGAGGAACACTGAAGCTTTCTTT. Protein sequence: CASSQPGVRRNTEAFF. The full variable domain, completed using reference TRBV3-1 and TRBJ1-1, is DTAVSQTPKYLVTQMGNDKSIKCEQNLGHDTMYWYKQDSKKFLKIMFSYNNKELIINETVPNRFSPKSPDKAHLNLHINSLELGDSAVYFCASSQPGVRRNTEAFFGQGTRLTVV.

This clonotype was counted only a few times. The CDR3 bases are TGTGCCAGCAGCTTAATGGGGCCGGGCAGGGGAGCCGAGCAGTACTTC. Amino acid sequence: CASSLMGPGRGAEQYF. The genes are TRBV7-3 and TRBJ2-7; TRBD1 might be the D (6 bases). Germline lookup yields CDR1 SGHTA and CDR2 FQGTGA. With 1 base removed from V and 6 bases from J, the gap between germline ends came to 19 bases. This CDR3 has 16 amino acids.

This clonotype has a handful of counts. The chain carries TRBV29-1 and TRBJ2-1, with 10 bases fitting TRBD2. V was pared by 3 bases and J by 6 bases, with 5 bases of the junction left unmatched. The CDR3 has 14 amino acids. Germline V gene lookup returns CDR1 SQVTM and CDR2 ANQGSEA. The CDR3 bases are TGCAGCGTTGAGACTAGCGGGTTCACCAATGAGCAGTTCTTC. Translating gives CSVETSGFTNEQFF.

This clonotype appeared a few times. The chain links TRBV20-1 to TRBJ2-7; 13 positions match TRBD2. The junction had 8 bases not matched to a gene; V was cut back by 6 bases and J by 0 bases. CDR3 size: 16 residues. Looked up from germline, CDR1 is DFQATT and CDR2 is SNEGSKA (reference sequence). CDR3 loop: CSATGLAGPSSYEQYF. The CDR3 region has the DNA TGCAGTGCCACGGGACTAGCGGGACCAAGCTCCTACGAGCAGTACTTC.

There are many counts of this clonotype. This chain uses TRBV27 with TRBJ2-2; D unclear. CDR1 is MNHEY and CDR2 is SMNVEV in the germline V gene (reference sequence). This CDR3 region has 14 residues. V was shortened by 1 base and J by 6 bases, with 9 bases between the two germline ends. CDR3 sequence (DNA): TGTGCCAGCAGTTTATATCGCGATTCCGGGGAGCTGTTTTTT. Amino acids: CASSLYRDSGELFF.

This clonotype was detected only a few times. CDR3 protein: CASSQGTGSGGEAFF. The CDR3 DNA is TGTGCCAGCAGCCAGGGGACAGGGTCGGGGGGTGAAGCTTTCTTT. The chain uses TRBV4-2 and TRBJ1-1; the match to TRBD1 covers 9 bases. CDR1 and CDR2 from the germline V gene are LGHNA and YNFKEQ. The length of the CDR3 is 15 residues. Losses at the gene ends were 3 bases for V and 7 bases for J; bases not matched to a gene: 9.

The rearrangement links TRBV20-1 to TRBJ2-5, with 12 bases identical to TRBD2. The CDR3 consists of 16 residues. The junction had 10 bases not matched to a gene; V was cut back by 3 bases and J by 5 bases. Germline loops: CDR1 DFQATT, CDR2 SNEGSKA (reference sequence). DNA of the CDR3: TGCAGTGCTAGGCTCGGGACTAGCGGGCGAATGGAGACCCAGTACTTC. This codes for CSARLGTSGRMETQYF.

Many counts were recorded for this clonotype. The genes are TRBV7-8 and TRBJ2-3; D might be TRBD2 (6 bases). Trimming cost V 1 base and J 5 bases, with 10 bases left between them. The CDR3 loop spans 14 amino acids. Per germline, CDR1 SGHVS and CDR2 FQNEAQ. CDR3 residues: CASSLDGSLDTQYF. The CDR3 DNA sequence: TGTGCCAGCAGCTTAGACGGGAGTCTAGATACGCAGTATTTT.

This clonotype was detected only a few times. CDR3 loop: CASSPRQVAYEQYF. The DNA for the CDR3 is TGTGCCAGCAGTCCAAGACAGGTCGCCTACGAGCAGTACTTC. The chain is built from TRBV27 and TRBJ2-7; D possibly corresponds to TRBD1 (6 bases). In germline, CDR1 is MNHEY, CDR2 SMNVEV (reference sequence). This CDR3 contains 14 residues. Trimming took off 5 bases at V and 2 bases at J, with 13 bases between the two ends.